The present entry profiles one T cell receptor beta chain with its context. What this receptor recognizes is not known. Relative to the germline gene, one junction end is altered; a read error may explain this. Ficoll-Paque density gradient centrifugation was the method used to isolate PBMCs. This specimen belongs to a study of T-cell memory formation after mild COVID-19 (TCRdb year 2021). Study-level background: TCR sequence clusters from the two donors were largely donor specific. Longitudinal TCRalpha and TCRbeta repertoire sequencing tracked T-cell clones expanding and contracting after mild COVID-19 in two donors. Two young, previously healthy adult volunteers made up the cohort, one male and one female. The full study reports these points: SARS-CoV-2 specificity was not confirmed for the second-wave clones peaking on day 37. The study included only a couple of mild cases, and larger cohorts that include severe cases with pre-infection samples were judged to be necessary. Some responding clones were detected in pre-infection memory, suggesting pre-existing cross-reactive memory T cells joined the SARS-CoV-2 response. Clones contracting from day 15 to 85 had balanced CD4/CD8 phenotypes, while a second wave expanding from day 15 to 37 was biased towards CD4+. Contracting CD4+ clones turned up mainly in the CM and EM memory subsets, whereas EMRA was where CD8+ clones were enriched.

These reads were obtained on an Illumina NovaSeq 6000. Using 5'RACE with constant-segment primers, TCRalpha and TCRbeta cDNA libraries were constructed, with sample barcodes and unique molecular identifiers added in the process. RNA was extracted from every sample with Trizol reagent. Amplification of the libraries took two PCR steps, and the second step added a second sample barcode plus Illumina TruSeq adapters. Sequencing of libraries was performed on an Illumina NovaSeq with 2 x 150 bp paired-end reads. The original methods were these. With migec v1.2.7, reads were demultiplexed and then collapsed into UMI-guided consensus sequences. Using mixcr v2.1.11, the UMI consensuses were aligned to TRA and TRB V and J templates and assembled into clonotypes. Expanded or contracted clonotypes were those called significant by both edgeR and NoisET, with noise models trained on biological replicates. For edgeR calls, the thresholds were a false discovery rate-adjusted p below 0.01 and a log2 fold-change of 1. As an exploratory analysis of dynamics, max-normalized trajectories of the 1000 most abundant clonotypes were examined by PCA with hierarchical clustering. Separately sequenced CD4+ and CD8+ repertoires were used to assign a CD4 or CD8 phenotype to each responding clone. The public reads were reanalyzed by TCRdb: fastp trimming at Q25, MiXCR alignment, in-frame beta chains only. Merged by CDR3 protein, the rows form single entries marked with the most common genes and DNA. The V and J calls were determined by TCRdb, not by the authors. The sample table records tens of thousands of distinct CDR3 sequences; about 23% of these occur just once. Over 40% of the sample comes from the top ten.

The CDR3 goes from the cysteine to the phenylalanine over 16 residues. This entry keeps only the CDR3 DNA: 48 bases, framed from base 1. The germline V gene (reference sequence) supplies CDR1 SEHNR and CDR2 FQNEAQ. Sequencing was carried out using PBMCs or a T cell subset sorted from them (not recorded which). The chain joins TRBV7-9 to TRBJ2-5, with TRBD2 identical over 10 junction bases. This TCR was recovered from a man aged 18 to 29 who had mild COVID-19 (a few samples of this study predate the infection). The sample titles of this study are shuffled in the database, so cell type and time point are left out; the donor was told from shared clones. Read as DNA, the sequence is TGTGCCAGCAGCCCAGCGGGGGGGGAGTTCGCAGAGACCCGGTACTTC. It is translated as CASSPAGGEFAETRYF.